These 32 T cell receptor beta chains were all obtained from the same sample, sequenced in a study of early T cells in non-severe SARS-CoV-2 infection. MiXCR, applied by TCRdb to the 5' RACE reads, yields one record per CDR3 protein. The sample has fewer than 130,000 distinct CDR3 sequences, roughly 12% seen once. This material consisted of whole blood, taken at baseline. These receptor sequences come from an adult who was a healthcare worker with PCR-confirmed SARS-CoV-2 infection or an uninfected control (not recorded which).

This chain links TRBV28 with TRBJ2-7; the D gene is possibly TRBD2 (5 bases). Deletions cut 3 bases from V and 3 bases from J, with 9 bases between. Germline V gene data show CDR1 as MDHEN and CDR2 as SYDVKM. This CDR3 is 13 amino acids long. The CDR3: CASSLIGNYEQYF. The CDR3 DNA sequence: TGTGCCAGCAGTTTGATCGGGAACTACGAGCAGTACTTC.

The chain has TRBV28 and TRBJ1-1; D gene ambiguous. The germline V and J ends were trimmed by 6 bases and 2 bases, with 10 bases remaining between them. This CDR3 comprises 13 residues. Germline-derived CDR1 and CDR2 are MDHEN and SYDVKM. The CDR3 coding sequence is TGTGCCAGCAGGCGAACACATAACACTGAAGCTTTCTTT. Protein: CASRRTHNTEAFF.

This clonotype was seen repeatedly, ten times or more. The chain combines TRBV29-1 with TRBJ2-7; D is perhaps TRBD2 (6 bases). The CDR3 is 14 amino acids. Germline V gene lookup returns CDR1 SQVTM and CDR2 ANQGSEA. Trimming removed 0 bases at V and 0 bases at J, with 9 bases between. This chain's CDR3 is CSVEEGTFSYEQYF. The CDR3 nucleotides read TGCAGCGTTGAAGAGGGGACTTTCTCCTACGAGCAGTACTTC.

This clonotype was observed a handful of times. The chain recombines TRBV7-9 with TRBJ1-4; 11 nucleotides line up with TRBD1. Germline-derived CDR1 and CDR2 are SEHNR and FQNEAQ (reference sequence). After removal of 5 bases from V and 5 bases from J, the junction contained 1 base not matched to a gene. The CDR3 covers 14 residues. The CDR3, as DNA: TGTGCCAGCAGCCGGACAGGGGGCAATGAAAAACTGTTTTTT. Protein sequence: CASSRTGGNEKLFF.

The genes are TRBV28 and TRBJ2-4; D may be TRBD1 (6 bases). Germline CDR1 reads MDHEN; CDR2 reads SYDVKM. This CDR3 has 16 amino acids. The germline V and J ends were trimmed by 6 bases and 0 bases, with 15 bases remaining between them. CDR3 DNA: TGTGCCAGCAGAAATACCGGGACACCAGCCAAAAACATTCAGTACTTC. This sequence encodes CASRNTGTPAKNIQYF.

The chain employs TRBV29-1 and TRBJ2-2, with D perhaps TRBD1 (6 bases). The CDR3 has 13 amino acids. V was pared by 6 bases and J by 2 bases, with 10 bases between. Germline V gene lookup returns CDR1 SQVTM and CDR2 ANQGSEA. The CDR3 region has the DNA TGCAGCGTCCCCAGGGGTAACACCGGGGAGCTGTTTTTT. Amino acid sequence: CSVPRGNTGELFF.

The rearrangement joins TRBV6-4 to TRBJ2-1, with 9 nucleotides matching TRBD2. With 4 bases clipped from V and 9 bases from J, the junction kept 13 bases outside the gene matches. CDR1 MRHNA and CDR2 SNTAGT come from the germline V gene. The CDR3 sequence is 16 residues long. The CDR3 spells CASSVPRGGHSGEQFF. CDR3 sequence (DNA): TGTGCCAGCAGTGTTCCGCGGGGGGGCCATTCCGGTGAGCAGTTCTTC.

Many counts were recorded for this clonotype. This sequence joins TRBV5-8 and TRBJ1-5, with D hard to call. This CDR3 region has 13 residues. Germline CDR1 SGHTS, CDR2 YDEGEE. Trimming shortened V by 0 bases and J by 6 bases, and 7 bases separated the two germline ends. CDR3 sequence (DNA): TGTGCCAGCAGCTTGGCCCGGGGTCAGCCCCAGCATTTT. Encoded protein: CASSLARGQPQHF.

This clonotype was counted between two and nine times. The chain carries TRBV6-1 and TRBJ2-7; D is unclear. The V and J ends lost 0 bases and 12 bases respectively, with 6 bases between them. CDR1 and CDR2 from the germline V gene are MNHNS and SASEGT. This CDR3 comprises 10 residues. The CDR3, as DNA: TGTGCCAGCAGTGAAGCGCTTCGGTACTTC. The encoded protein is CASSEALRYF.

The chain is built from TRBV6-2 or TRBV6-3 and TRBJ2-1; 7 nucleotides align to TRBD2. Germline V gives CDR1 MNHEY, CDR2 SVGEGT. The CDR3 consists of 14 residues. Unmatched junction bases numbered 12, after V lost 7 bases and J lost 9 bases. DNA of the CDR3: TGTGCCAGCATCGACGGGGGGTCCGGCGGTGAGCAGTTCTTC. It specifies CASIDGGSGGEQFF.

This clonotype has a count of ten or more. The chain recombines TRBV20-1 with TRBJ2-3, with 9 bases identical to TRBD1. Germline V CDR1 and CDR2: DFQATT, SNEGSKA (reference sequence). The CDR3 is made up of 14 amino acids. Unmatched junction bases numbered 4, after V lost 5 bases and J lost 1 base. The CDR3 region is CSARRTGGTDTQYF. CDR3 sequence (DNA): TGCAGTGCTCGCCGGACAGGGGGCACAGATACGCAGTATTTT.

In this sample, this clonotype turned up many times. The chain has TRBV2 and TRBJ1-1; perhaps TRBD1 as D (5 bases). The germline V and J ends were trimmed by 4 bases and 0 bases, with 15 bases remaining between them. Germline V gives CDR1 SNHLY, CDR2 FYNNEI. The CDR3 sequence is 16 residues long. The CDR3 DNA is TGTGCCAGCAGTGTCCCAGGGATGGGGTTGAACACTGAAGCTTTCTTT. Translated, it gives CASSVPGMGLNTEAFF.

This clonotype was found a few times. V and J are TRBV29-1 and TRBJ2-5, with D perhaps matching TRBD1 (6 bases). CDR1 is SQVTM, CDR2 ANQGSEA, per germline. Trimming left V 7 bases short and J 0 bases short, with 9 bases between. The CDR3 has 12 residues. CDR3 DNA: TGCAGCGCTTGGACAGACCAAGAGACCCAGTACTTC. It specifies CSAWTDQETQYF. Together with reference TRBV29-1 and TRBJ2-5, the CDR3 gives the full variable domain: SAVISQKPSRDICQRGTSLTIQCQVDSQVTMMFWYRQQPGQSLTLIATANQGSEATYESGFVIDKFPISRPNLTFSTLTVSNMSPEDSSIYLCSAWTDQETQYFGPGTRLLVL.

The V gene is TRBV3-1, the J gene TRBJ2-1, with D tentatively TRBD1 (6 bases). Germline lookup yields CDR1 LGHDT and CDR2 YNNKEL (reference sequence). The length of the CDR3 is 14 residues. Trimming removed 4 bases at V and 5 bases at J, with 12 bases between. The CDR3 here is CASSRGLHNNEQFF. CDR3 DNA sequence: TGTGCCAGCAGCCGGGGGCTACATAACAATGAGCAGTTCTTC.

The V and J genes are TRBV6-6 and TRBJ1-2; TRBD1 aligns across 7 bases. J was trimmed by 0 bases and V by 6 bases; bases with no gene match: 7. Germline CDR1 is MNHNY and CDR2 is SVGAGI (reference sequence). This CDR3 region has 15 residues. CDR3 sequence (DNA): TGTGCCAGCAGCTCTAGGACAGGCTCTAACTATGGCTACACCTTC. This translates into CASSSRTGSNYGYTF.

This clonotype was detected many times. The gene calls are TRBV28 and TRBJ2-7; maybe TRBD2 (5 bases). CDR1 and CDR2 (germline): MDHEN, SYDVKM. The CDR3 totals 13 residues. V dropped 2 bases and J dropped 4 bases, with 9 bases sitting between them. The CDR3 nucleotides read TGTGCCAGCAGTTTAGCGGGCCCTTACGAGCAGTACTTC. Encoded protein: CASSLAGPYEQYF.

V gene TRBV19 combines with J gene TRBJ1-5; 9 positions match TRBD1. Germline CDR1 reads LNHDA; CDR2 reads SQIVND (reference sequence). Trimming took 0 bases from V and 7 from J; bases not matched to a gene: 13. There are 18 residues in the CDR3. The CDR3 spells CASSIEPGQGAVRQPQHF. The CDR3 DNA sequence: TGTGCCAGTAGTATAGAACCGGGACAGGGAGCGGTTCGACAGCCCCAGCATTTT.

The rearrangement joins TRBV5-1 to TRBJ2-3; D is undetermined. CDR1 SGHRS and CDR2 YFSETQ come from the germline V gene. The CDR3 is 14 amino acids. V lost 2 bases, J lost 4 bases, and 11 bases lay in between. Here the CDR3 DNA reads TGCGCCAGCAGCTTTCGTATGGGTGCAGATACGCAGTATTTT. Protein sequence: CASSFRMGADTQYF.

The gene calls are TRBV20-1 and TRBJ1-5, with 9 bases that match TRBD1. V shed 5 bases and J 8 bases; nucleotides not matched to a gene: 16. CDR3 length: 16 residues. Germline CDR1 and CDR2: DFQATT and SNEGSKA (reference sequence). CDR3 DNA: TGCAGTGCTTCCCCGGGACAGGGTCGATCGGGAAAGCCCCAGCATTTT. Its translation is CSASPGQGRSGKPQHF.

This clonotype occurred a few times. The chain joins TRBV29-1 to TRBJ1-1; possibly TRBD1 for D (6 bases). This CDR3 contains 13 residues. Trimming took 5 bases from V and 1 from J, leaving 11 bases between them. From germline, CDR1 is SQVTM and CDR2 ANQGSEA. This CDR3 reads CSVPRTANTEAFF. DNA for the CDR3: TGCAGCGTTCCGCGGACAGCGAACACTGAAGCTTTCTTT.

Regarding this clonotype: With a much larger clone just one base away, this may be a read error. This chain links TRBV21-1 with TRBJ2-5. TRBV21-1 is a pseudogene segment. This CDR3 spans 17 amino acids. CDR3 sequence: CASSAIRKSVPQETQYF. The CDR3 bases are TGTGCCAGCAGCGCCATCCGGAAGAGCGTGCCTCAAGAGACCCAGTACTTC.

This clonotype appeared a few times. The rearrangement uses TRBV10-3 and TRBJ2-7; 14 positions agree with TRBD2. CDR3 length: 15 residues. J was trimmed by 2 bases and V by 10 bases; bases with no gene match: 7. Germline V gene sequence: CDR1 ENHRY, CDR2 SYGVKD. CDR3 region: CATGTSGSPTYEQYF. DNA of the CDR3: TGTGCCACCGGGACTAGCGGGAGCCCTACCTACGAGCAGTACTTC.

This clonotype was recorded many times. The rearrangement links TRBV6-6 to TRBJ1-2; TRBD1 aligns across 11 bases. Per the germline V gene, CDR1 is MNHNY and CDR2 is SVGAGI (reference sequence). This CDR3 contains 18 residues. The J segment lost 2 bases and the V segment lost 4 bases, leaving 12 bases of the junction unmatched. CDR3 protein: CASSSLLGQGASNYGYTF. CDR3 sequence (DNA): TGTGCCAGCAGTTCCCTACTCGGACAGGGGGCATCGAACTATGGCTACACCTTC.

The V and J genes are TRBV15 and TRBJ2-7, with a weak D call TRBD2 (7 bases). This CDR3 has 16 residues. V lost 0 bases to trimming and J lost 3 bases, with 15 bases between them. Germline V lookup: CDR1 LNHNV, CDR2 YYDKDF (reference sequence). In DNA form, the CDR3 reads TGTGCCACCAGCAGAGATGCGGCGGGGGCAGGCTACGAGCAGTACTTC. This translates into CATSRDAAGAGYEQYF.

This clonotype was seen more than once but under ten times. The chain uses TRBV20-1 and TRBJ1-2, with TRBD1 matching over 7 bases. Germline lookup yields CDR1 DFQATT and CDR2 SNEGSKA (reference sequence). Trimming cost V 4 bases and J 2 bases; bases outside gene matches: 1. The CDR3 is 12 residues long. The CDR3, as DNA: TGCAGTGCTAAGACAGGGAACTATGGCTACACCTTC. Translated: CSAKTGNYGYTF.

This clonotype turned up a few times. The V gene is TRBV20-1, the J gene TRBJ2-1; 7 bases are shared with TRBD2. The CDR3 has 14 amino acids. The ends lost 1 base at V and 8 bases at J; junction bases unmatched: 8. From germline, CDR1 is DFQATT and CDR2 SNEGSKA (reference sequence). The CDR3 is CSARGARERYEQFF. In nucleotides, the CDR3 is TGCAGTGCTAGAGGGGCGCGGGAGCGCTATGAGCAGTTCTTC.

This clonotype was found a few times. CDR3 region: CASSSGQEAFF. The CDR3 DNA sequence: TGTGCCAGTAGTAGCGGACAGGAAGCTTTCTTT. V is TRBV19 and J is TRBJ1-1; D is possibly TRBD1 (6 bases). The V gene lost 4 bases and the J gene lost 8 bases, with 8 bases spanning the gap. Germline CDR1 and CDR2: LNHDA and SQIVND (reference sequence). The length of the CDR3 is 11 residues.

This clonotype was recorded many times. The chain carries TRBV9 and TRBJ2-5; 7 bases match TRBD1. This CDR3 is built from 14 residues. Germline-derived CDR1 and CDR2 are SGDLS and YYNGEE. Trimming removed 4 bases from V and 3 bases from J; junction bases left unmatched: 6. Here the CDR3 DNA reads TGTGCCAGCAGCTATTCAGGGACAGAAGAGACCCAGTACTTC. Translation gives CASSYSGTEETQYF. Using reference TRBV9 and TRBJ2-5 for the parts outside the CDR3, the full variable domain is DSGVTQTPKHLITATGQRVTLRCSPRSGDLSVYWYQQSLDQGLQFLIQYYNGEERAKGNILERFSAQQFPDLHSELNLSSLELGDSALYFCASSYSGTEETQYFGPGTRLLVL.

Regarding this clonotype: The junction shows a germline mismatch at one end, possibly a read error. The CDR3 sequence is CASSFTQGAQYGHTF. CDR3 DNA: TGTGCCAGCAGTTTTACGCAGGGGGCGCAGTATGGCCACACCTTC. This chain joins TRBV12-3 or TRBV12-4 and TRBJ1-2, with TRBD1 matching over 8 bases. The CDR3 is 15 amino acids.

This rearrangement joins TRBV6-2 or TRBV6-3 to TRBJ2-1; 14 nucleotides line up with TRBD2. Per the germline V gene, CDR1 is MNHEY and CDR2 is SVGEGT. This CDR3 has 16 residues. With 6 bases clipped from V and 9 bases from J, the junction kept 10 bases outside the gene matches. In DNA, the CDR3 is TGTGCCAGCAGGCCGACTAGCGGGGGGGCCTATTTTGAGCAGTTCTTC. As protein: CASRPTSGGAYFEQFF.

The sample holds a few counts of this clonotype. The CDR3 here is CASSRPKTDTQYF. CDR3 nucleotide sequence: TGTGCCAGCAGTCGGCCTAAAACAGATACGCAGTATTTT. The chain combines TRBV27 with TRBJ2-3, with no clear D. Germline V CDR1 and CDR2: MNHEY, SMNVEV (reference sequence). V gave up 5 bases and J gave up 3 bases, with 9 bases separating them. This CDR3 has 13 residues.

The rearrangement links TRBV28 to TRBJ1-6; D not certain. The ends were cut back, 7 bases at V and 2 bases at J, with 9 bases in the middle. This CDR3 spans 14 amino acids. Germline CDR1 and CDR2: MDHEN and SYDVKM. The CDR3 protein is CASNWRAYNSPLHF. CDR3 coding DNA: TGTGCCAGCAATTGGAGAGCCTATAATTCACCCCTCCACTTT.